Below are 29 T cell receptor beta chains sequenced from a single sample in a study of CD8 T cells in ankylosing spondylitis. In TCRdb, the 5' RACE reads were re-called with MiXCR into one record per CDR3 protein. This sample has roughly 180,000 distinct CDR3 sequences, with roughly 13% found just once. Sequences were obtained from blood, either unsorted or a sorted T cell fraction (not recorded which). These receptors originate from a female donor with ankylosing spondylitis or in good health (not recorded which).

This clonotype was seen a handful of times. DNA of the CDR3: TGTGCCTGGAGAGAACAGGGATTCCAGACCCAGTACTTC. Amino acid sequence: CAWREQGFQTQYF. The chain links TRBV30 to TRBJ2-5, with a weak D call TRBD1 (6 bases). The CDR3 totals 13 residues. Germline V CDR1 and CDR2: GTSNPN, SVGIG (reference sequence). V was shortened by 3 bases and J by 6 bases, with 14 bases between the two germline ends.

This clonotype was counted many times. V is TRBV12-3 or TRBV12-4 and J is TRBJ2-3, with D uncertain. The ends were cut back, 3 bases at V and 0 bases at J, with 10 bases in the middle. The CDR3 contains 15 residues. The CDR3 protein is CASSFSGLSTDTQYF. The CDR3 bases are TGTGCCAGCAGTTTCTCCGGGCTTAGCACAGATACGCAGTATTTT.

J is TRBJ2-5 and V is TRBV2, with a possible D match to TRBD2 (5 bases). This CDR3 is built from 13 residues. CDR1 and CDR2 (germline): SNHLY, FYNNEI. Trimming took 5 bases from V and 5 from J, leaving 12 bases between them. This CDR3 reads CASSQEVSETQYF. CDR3 bases: TGTGCCAGCAGTCAGGAGGTTTCGGAGACCCAGTACTTC. The complete variable domain, with remaining parts taken from reference TRBV2 and TRBJ2-5, reads EPEVTQTPSHQVTQMGQEVILRCVPISNHLYFYWYRQILGQKVEFLVSFYNNEISEKSEIFDDQFSVERPDGSNFTLKIRSTKLEDSAMYFCASSQEVSETQYFGPGTRLLVL.

In its sample, this clonotype was seen many times. The V call is TRBV27, the J call TRBJ2-3, with D perhaps matching TRBD1 (6 bases). V gave up 5 bases and J gave up 4 bases, with 10 bases separating them. The CDR3 length is 13 residues. Germline loops: CDR1 MNHEY, CDR2 SMNVEV (reference sequence). As DNA, the CDR3 is TGTGCCAGCAGTAGAGGGACATCAGATACGCAGTATTTT. Translating it yields CASSRGTSDTQYF.

The rearrangement links TRBV20-1 to TRBJ2-1; 7 nucleotides match TRBD2. CDR3 length: 14 amino acids. Trimming took 4 bases from V and 6 from J; bases not matched to a gene: 9. Germline V gene sequence: CDR1 DFQATT, CDR2 SNEGSKA (reference sequence). The chain's CDR3 is CSAIRAGGGNEQFF. In DNA, the CDR3 is TGCAGTGCTATTCGGGCGGGCGGGGGCAATGAGCAGTTCTTC.

In its sample, this clonotype was seen a few times. The chain recombines TRBV7-3 with TRBJ1-6; D gene uncertain. Trimming removed 3 bases at V and 7 bases at J, with 10 bases between. The CDR3 is 14 residues long. The germline CDR1 and CDR2 sequences are SGHTA and FQGTGA. Here the CDR3 reads CASSFGTENSPLHF. In DNA form, the CDR3 reads TGTGCCAGCAGCTTCGGAACAGAGAATTCACCCCTCCACTTT.

This clonotype has at least ten counts. This chain connects TRBV7-8 to TRBJ2-3; 9 bases align to TRBD2. Trimming at V came to 1 base and at J to 2 bases, leaving 4 bases not matched to a gene. The germline V gene has CDR1 SGHVS and CDR2 FQNEAQ. The CDR3 length is 16 residues. CDR3 DNA sequence: TGTGCCAGCAGCTTAGGTCGCGGGAGGGCCACAGATACGCAGTATTTT. It encodes CASSLGRGRATDTQYF.

At least ten counts were recorded for this clonotype. The rearrangement links TRBV20-1 to TRBJ2-2; 11 bases fit TRBD1. The length of the CDR3 is 18 residues. Germline CDR1 and CDR2: DFQATT and SNEGSKA (reference sequence). With V trimmed by 0 bases and J by 5 bases, 11 bases remained unmatched. CDR3 residues: CSARDLQDRGPETGELFF. In nucleotides, the CDR3 is TGCAGTGCTAGAGATTTACAGGACAGGGGGCCAGAAACCGGGGAGCTGTTTTTT.

This clonotype has ten or more counts. This chain uses TRBV20-1 with TRBJ2-5; possible D gene TRBD1, 5 bases. V was clipped by 3 bases and J by 0 bases, with 14 bases between them. CDR1 is DFQATT and CDR2 is SNEGSKA in the germline V gene (reference sequence). This CDR3 has 15 amino acids. Here the CDR3 DNA reads TGCAGTGCTAGCCCCGCCAGGGCGTACCAAGAGACCCAGTACTTC. Translating it yields CSASPARAYQETQYF.

This clonotype occurred many times. The J gene is TRBJ2-2, the V gene TRBV29-1, with a weak D call TRBD1 (6 bases). The CDR3 sequence is 10 residues long. Germline V gene sequence: CDR1 SQVTM, CDR2 ANQGSEA. Trimming shortened V by 7 bases and J by 7 bases, and 7 bases separated the two germline ends. CDR3 amino acids: CSAGHGELFF. For the CDR3, the DNA is TGCAGCGCGGGACACGGGGAGCTGTTTTTT.

This clonotype was detected only a few times. The chain joins TRBV28 to TRBJ2-2; 9 bases agree with TRBD2. V lost 6 bases and J lost 2; bases outside the gene matches: 7. The germline V gene has CDR1 MDHEN and CDR2 SYDVKM. The CDR3 is 16 residues long. The CDR3 DNA sequence: TGTGCCAGCAGAGAACCTAGCGGGATCAACACCGGGGAGCTGTTTTTT. This gives the protein CASREPSGINTGELFF.

This clonotype came up many times. V usage is TRBV24-1 and J usage is TRBJ2-1; 8 bases are a match to TRBD1. CDR1 KGHDR and CDR2 SFDVKD come from the germline V gene. Trimming at V came to 4 bases and at J to 4 bases, leaving 14 bases not matched to a gene. This CDR3 has 18 residues. CDR3 residues: CATSDRFSTGAKYNEQFF. CDR3 in DNA: TGTGCCACCAGTGACAGGTTTTCGACAGGGGCCAAGTACAATGAGCAGTTCTTC.

This clonotype was observed many times. The gene calls are TRBV12-3 or TRBV12-4 and TRBJ2-7; TRBD1 aligns across 10 bases. This CDR3 has 14 residues. V shed 7 bases, J shed 2 bases, and the junction held 5 bases outside the gene matches. For the CDR3, the DNA is TGTGCCAGCAAACGGGACAGGGGTACCTACGAGCAGTACTTC. Translation gives CASKRDRGTYEQYF.

V gene TRBV3-1 combines with J gene TRBJ2-7, with D possibly matching TRBD1 (5 bases). Germline CDR1 reads LGHDT; CDR2 reads YNNKEL (reference sequence). Trimming stripped 4 bases from V and 4 bases from J, with 14 bases between. This CDR3 is 14 amino acids long. The CDR3 DNA reads TGTGCCAGCAGCCGTCAGGCAGGGATTTACGAGCAGTACTTC. This sequence encodes CASSRQAGIYEQYF.

This clonotype came up many times. The V and J genes are TRBV6-2 or TRBV6-3 and TRBJ1-6, with a possible D match to TRBD1 (5 bases). The germline gives CDR1 MNHEY, CDR2 SVGEGT. This CDR3 is built from 15 residues. Trimming stripped 6 bases from V and 0 bases from J, with 9 bases between. The CDR3 sequence is CASRRDGSYNSPLHF. The CDR3 nucleotides read TGTGCCAGCAGGAGGGACGGCTCCTATAATTCACCCCTCCACTTT.

The rearrangement joins TRBV24-1 to TRBJ2-3; D unclear. Germline assignment: CDR1 KGHDR and CDR2 SFDVKD. CDR3 length: 12 residues. V dropped 9 bases and J dropped 5 bases, with 11 bases sitting between them. The CDR3: CATSKEEDTQYF. The DNA for the CDR3 is TGTGCCACCTCCAAAGAGGAAGATACGCAGTATTTT.

This clonotype was picked up many times. V gene TRBV27 combines with J gene TRBJ2-7; 11 bases fit TRBD2. V trimming: 1 base; J trimming: 5 bases; junction bases outside the gene matches: 7. There are 16 residues in the CDR3. From germline, CDR1 is MNHEY and CDR2 SMNVEV (reference sequence). The DNA of the CDR3 is TGTGCCAGCAGTTTATTAGGGACTAGCGGAGCTAACGAGCAGTACTTC. Protein product: CASSLLGTSGANEQYF.

The V call is TRBV29-1, the J call TRBJ2-1; 11 bases map to TRBD2. V lost 2 bases and J lost 9; bases outside the gene matches: 12. The CDR3 length is 16 residues. Germline values: CDR1 SQVTM, CDR2 ANQGSEA. The CDR3: CSVEKLAGVGWGEQFF. CDR3 sequence (DNA): TGCAGCGTTGAAAAACTAGCGGGAGTGGGGTGGGGTGAGCAGTTCTTC.

This chain links TRBV7-9 with TRBJ1-1; 7 bases are a match to TRBD1. There are 16 residues in the CDR3. CDR1 and CDR2 (germline): SEHNR, FQNEAQ (reference sequence). Trimming removed 4 bases from V and 5 bases from J; junction bases left unmatched: 13. CDR3 coding DNA: TGTGCCAGCAGCTCGGGACAGAGCTTAGCTCTAACTGAAGCTTTCTTT. This gives the protein CASSSGQSLALTEAFF.

In this sample, this clonotype turned up many times. The rearrangement joins TRBV28 to TRBJ2-7; D uncertain. Germline-derived CDR1 and CDR2 are MDHEN and SYDVKM. There are 14 residues in the CDR3. Deletions cut 9 bases from V and 2 bases from J, with 17 bases between. CDR3 loop: CASPTTEKAYEQYF. In DNA form, the CDR3 reads TGTGCCAGTCCTACGACTGAGAAAGCCTACGAGCAGTACTTC.

In nucleotides, the CDR3 is TGCGCCAGCAGCCAGGGCCTACTAGCTTACAATGAGCAGTTCTTC. It codes for CASSQGLLAYNEQFF. The J gene is TRBJ2-1, the V gene TRBV4-3; a possible D gene is TRBD2 (6 bases). This CDR3 has 15 amino acids. Trimming cost V 3 bases and J 4 bases, with 13 bases left between them. Germline lookup yields CDR1 LGHNA and CDR2 YSLEER.

This chain joins TRBV7-2 and TRBJ1-1, with TRBD1 as a possible D gene (5 bases). Trimming removed 1 base at V and 1 base at J, with 10 bases between. The CDR3 sequence is 15 residues long. In germline, CDR1 is SGHTA, CDR2 FQGNSA. DNA for the CDR3: TGTGCCAGCAGCTTAGTCGGGGGAGGGAACACTGAAGCTTTCTTT. Protein sequence: CASSLVGGGNTEAFF.

The V gene is TRBV20-1, the J gene TRBJ2-1; 13 bases map to TRBD2. Germline lookup yields CDR1 DFQATT and CDR2 SNEGSKA (reference sequence). The length of the CDR3 is 16 residues. The junction had 2 bases not matched to a gene; V was cut back by 0 bases and J by 3 bases. The chain's CDR3 is CSARDWTSGSYNEQFF. CDR3 DNA sequence: TGCAGTGCTAGAGATTGGACTAGCGGGAGCTACAATGAGCAGTTCTTC.

This chain links TRBV19 with TRBJ2-1; D gene unclear. The germline V and J ends were trimmed by 1 base and 7 bases, with 5 bases remaining between them. CDR1 is LNHDA, CDR2 SQIVND, per germline (reference sequence). The length of the CDR3 is 12 residues. This chain's CDR3 is CASSIGVNEQFF. CDR3 nucleotides: TGTGCCAGTAGTATAGGAGTGAATGAGCAGTTCTTC.

Many counts were recorded for this clonotype. The genes are TRBV7-9 and TRBJ2-5; TRBD2 aligns across 9 bases. Per germline, CDR1 SEHNR and CDR2 FQNEAQ (reference sequence). V was clipped by 5 bases and J by 4 bases; unmatched bases: 5. This CDR3 spans 14 amino acids. The CDR3 sequence is CASSARLAVETQYF. CDR3 sequence (DNA): TGTGCCAGCAGCGCACGACTAGCGGTAGAGACCCAGTACTTC.

This clonotype was picked up many times. This chain joins TRBV20-1 and TRBJ2-7; D possibly matches TRBD1 or TRBD2 (6 bases each). The germline gives CDR1 DFQATT, CDR2 SNEGSKA (reference sequence). V lost 8 bases, J lost 3 bases, and 14 bases lay in between. The CDR3 contains 12 residues. The CDR3 reads CSLRGVLYEQYF. CDR3 bases: TGCAGTCTAAGGGGGGTTCTCTACGAGCAGTACTTC.

The J gene is TRBJ2-3, the V gene TRBV7-2, with unresolved D. The CDR3 contains 16 residues. V was pared by 5 bases and J by 1 base, with 16 bases between. CDR1 is SGHTA, CDR2 FQGNSA, per germline. The CDR3 coding sequence is TGTGCCAGCAGCGAAAGGTCTCAATGGGGCACAGATACGCAGTATTTT. Translation: CASSERSQWGTDTQYF.

A single count supports this clonotype. This rearrangement joins TRBV5-6 to TRBJ2-7; D call uncertain. This CDR3 is 15 amino acids long. Germline values: CDR1 SGHDT, CDR2 YYEEEE. Trimming removed 2 bases from V and 0 bases from J, with 12 bases in between. This CDR3 is CASSFSDLTSYEQYF. DNA for the CDR3: TGTGCCAGCAGCTTCTCCGACCTAACCTCCTACGAGCAGTACTTC.

This clonotype has ten or more counts. V and J are TRBV5-1 and TRBJ2-5; 10 bases fit TRBD2. CDR3 size: 15 residues. Germline V lookup: CDR1 SGHRS, CDR2 YFSETQ. With 6 bases clipped from V and 5 bases from J, the junction kept 10 bases outside the gene matches. The CDR3 DNA reads TGCGCCAGCAATTCGGCTAGCGGGAGAGGCGAGACCCAGTACTTC. It is translated as CASNSASGRGETQYF.